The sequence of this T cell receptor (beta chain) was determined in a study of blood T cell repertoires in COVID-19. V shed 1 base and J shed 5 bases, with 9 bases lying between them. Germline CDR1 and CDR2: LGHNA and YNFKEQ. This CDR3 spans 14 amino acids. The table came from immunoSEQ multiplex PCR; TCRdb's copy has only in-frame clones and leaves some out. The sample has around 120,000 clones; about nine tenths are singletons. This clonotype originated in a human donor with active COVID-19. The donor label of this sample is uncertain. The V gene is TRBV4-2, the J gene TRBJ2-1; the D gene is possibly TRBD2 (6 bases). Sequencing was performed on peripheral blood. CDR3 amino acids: CASSQAGTHNEQFF. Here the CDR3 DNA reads TGTGCCAGCAGCCAAGCCGGGACTCACAATGAGCAGTTCTTC.